These T cell receptor beta chains were read from a single sample in a study of blood T cell repertoires in COVID-19. Libraries were prepared by immunoSEQ multiplex PCR; TCRdb keeps only in-frame clonotypes and omits some of them. The data contain some 400,000 clones, roughly 86% of them singletons. Sequencing input: PBMCs or T cells enriched from blood (not recorded which). The receptors derive from a man younger than 45 who had recovered from COVID-19. Each CDR3 is given with its conserved first and last residue. Each record gives: J gene, V gene, CDR3 protein.

TRBJ2-2	TRBV19	CASSWQVRGTGELFF
TRBJ1-3	TRBV5-3	CARSLAPTGGNSGNTIYF
TRBJ2-2	TRBV25-1	CASSVDRVLTGELFF
TRBJ2-2	TRBV6-1	CASSEPGRTGELFF
TRBJ1-5	TRBV19	CASSPPRAGGNQPQHF
TRBJ2-5	TRBV6-5	CASSYRLAGSETQYF
TRBJ2-5	TRBV27	CASSLRASGARETQYF
TRBJ2-1	TRBV3-1/TRBV3-2	CASSQTSGGLSYNEQFF
TRBJ1-4	TRBV27	CASSLDRETEKLFF
TRBJ1-2	TRBV6-1	CASSDPQGLYGYTF
TRBJ1-1	TRBV18	CASSLEQGSVTEAFF
TRBJ2-7	TRBV28	CASSLQRTGGRGEQYF
TRBJ1-1	TRBV3-1/TRBV3-2	CASSQEWAQGNTEAFF
TRBJ1-5	TRBV19	CASSIAGGRSNQPQHF
TRBJ1-6	TRBV6-5	CASSYSGTGYSPLHF
TRBJ1-2	TRBV2	CASSEVRASPNYGYTF
TRBJ2-2	TRBV5-1	CASSFGMSGELFF
TRBJ2-2	TRBV5-5	CASSQRQGTSTGELFF
TRBJ1-1	TRBV7-9	CASSYTGETEAFF
TRBJ1-2	TRBV6-5	CASSKEALNYGYTF
TRBJ2-2	TRBV6-5	CASEGRENTGELFF
TRBJ2-7	TRBV21-1	CASFTDRSRDGQYF
TRBJ1-3	TRBV5-1	CASSFRDTTVDTIYF
TRBJ2-3	TRBV4-1	CASSQVPVTSGGALSTDTQYF
TRBJ2-5	TRBV3-1/TRBV3-2	CASSQAGLRGGETQYF
TRBJ1-5	TRBV6-5	CAADRDRGEQPQHF
TRBJ1-2	TRBV6-5	CASRSQGHYGYTF